The rows below give T cell receptor beta chains drawn from one sample of a study of shared clonotypes between healthy human individuals. Generated by immunoSEQ multiplex PCR, the TCRdb table keeps only in-frame clones and is missing some. Among a few million clones listed, approximately 94% were seen once. The sequencing input was naive CD4+ T cells sorted from blood. These receptors all stem from a young man in good health. CDR3s include the opening cysteine and the closing phenylalanine or tryptophan.

J gene: TRBJ1-4; V gene: TRBV30; CDR3 protein: CAWSVVTGELFF
J gene: TRBJ2-3; V gene: TRBV5-1; CDR3 protein: CASTDRVEQDTQYF
J gene: TRBJ2-5; V gene: TRBV5-8; CDR3 protein: CASSPGGLVSETQYF
J gene: TRBJ1-2; V gene: TRBV6-5; CDR3 protein: CASSRQTGPYTF
J gene: TRBJ1-6; V gene: TRBV2; CDR3 protein: CASTSRQGQNSPLHF
J gene: TRBJ2-5; V gene: TRBV27; CDR3 protein: CASSLRGQETQYF
J gene: TRBJ1-5; V gene: TRBV10-1; CDR3 protein: CASSEGLGPNQPQHF
J gene: TRBJ2-2; V gene: TRBV5-1; CDR3 protein: CASSLEALTGELFF
J gene: TRBJ2-1; V gene: TRBV29-1; CDR3 protein: CSGRGIGEQFF
J gene: TRBJ1-1; V gene: TRBV6-1; CDR3 protein: CASTESQGSEAFF
J gene: TRBJ2-2; V gene: TRBV7-9; CDR3 protein: CASSHGRVTGELFF
J gene: TRBJ1-5; V gene: TRBV2; CDR3 protein: CASRAANQPQHF
J gene: TRBJ2-3; V gene: TRBV7-2; CDR3 protein: CASSPLVRDTQYF
J gene: TRBJ2-3; V gene: TRBV7-6; CDR3 protein: CASSPAGLAGVDTQYF
J gene: TRBJ1-5; V gene: TRBV2; CDR3 protein: CASSEDRSNQPQHF
J gene: TRBJ1-2; V gene: TRBV19; CDR3 protein: CASRDRGLEDYGYTF
J gene: TRBJ2-7; V gene: TRBV6-1; CDR3 protein: CASSESYALATHEQYF
J gene: TRBJ2-2; V gene: TRBV7-9; CDR3 protein: CASSVSNTGELFF
J gene: TRBJ1-2; V gene: TRBV30; CDR3 protein: CAWRRRGGDYGYTF
J gene: TRBJ1-5; V gene: TRBV18; CDR3 protein: CASSTLTSDQPQHF
J gene: TRBJ1-4; V gene: TRBV7-9; CDR3 protein: CASSLGQAGTNEKLFF
J gene: TRBJ2-5; V gene: TRBV12-5; CDR3 protein: CASGTKGETQYF
J gene: TRBJ1-2; V gene: TRBV6-5; CDR3 protein: CASGAGTVYGYTF
J gene: TRBJ1-1; V gene: TRBV10-1; CDR3 protein: CASSETPGARTEAFF
J gene: TRBJ2-7; V gene: TRBV6-6; CDR3 protein: CASSREAYEQYF
J gene: TRBJ1-3; V gene: TRBV6-1; CDR3 protein: CASSAGRPGSGNTIYF
J gene: TRBJ2-7; V gene: TRBV5-4; CDR3 protein: CASSPRSGGPYEQYF
J gene: TRBJ1-5; V gene: TRBV19; CDR3 protein: CASSNTPGQGGNQPQHF
J gene: TRBJ2-1; V gene: TRBV11-1; CDR3 protein: CASSAGLAGSYEQFF
J gene: TRBJ2-7; V gene: TRBV7-2; CDR3 protein: CASSPGTRSYEQYF
J gene: TRBJ1-2; V gene: TRBV28; CDR3 protein: CASFSIRGGAGENYGYTF
J gene: TRBJ2-1; V gene: TRBV10-3; CDR3 protein: CAISDRGSGGSYNEQFF
J gene: TRBJ2-3; V gene: TRBV5-1; CDR3 protein: CASSPEGVSSTDTQYF
J gene: TRBJ2-7; V gene: TRBV27; CDR3 protein: CASSTTGNSYEQYF
J gene: TRBJ1-2; V gene: TRBV28; CDR3 protein: CASSFPGEGYGYTF
J gene: TRBJ2-7; V gene: TRBV6-5; CDR3 protein: CASSTRDSSYEQYF
J gene: TRBJ2-7; V gene: TRBV6-5; CDR3 protein: CASRALSAYEQYF
J gene: TRBJ1-2; V gene: TRBV2; CDR3 protein: CASSEEVFGYTF
J gene: TRBJ2-5; V gene: TRBV18; CDR3 protein: CASSPGQGAGETQYF
J gene: TRBJ2-1; V gene: TRBV18; CDR3 protein: CASSPPVPVHNEQFF